This TCR beta chain came from a study of T-cell reconstitution after alpha-beta-depleted transplantation in children. Whole-study results and caveats: Reportedly, roughly two months post-transplant, alpha-beta T cells arose from several hundred expanded graft clones. At day 60, the high TCRbeta diversity found in some patients originated from recipient T cells and thymic progenitors that had survived.

This clonotype has ten or more counts. The target antigen is unknown. A TCRbeta library incorporating unique molecular identifiers was prepared. TCRdb re-analysed the PCR reads in MiXCR, keeping a single row per CDR3 protein. Altogether about 160,000 distinct CDR3 sequences are present, approximately 10% being singletons, with the ten largest covering less than 15%. The TCR sequence derives from a boy aged 2 to 10 with acute myeloid leukemia, due to receive a stem cell transplant. Sequencing was performed on PBMCs, taken before TCRalphabeta/CD19-depleted stem cell transplant.

The CDR3 is CSARPSGGERLRLEQFF. The CDR3 nucleotides read TGCAGTGCTAGACCTTCTGGGGGGGAAAGGCTAAGGCTAGAGCAGTTCTTC. This chain connects TRBV20-1 to TRBJ2-1, with 7 positions matching TRBD2. Losses at the gene ends were 2 bases for V and 10 bases for J; bases not matched to a gene: 20. The CDR3 has 17 amino acids. Germline lookup yields CDR1 DFQATT and CDR2 SNEGSKA (reference sequence).